This T cell receptor (beta chain) was documented in a study of blood T cells in healthy people across ages. Next came a second PCR, run for roughly 6 to 11 cycles, which used a sample-barcoded 5' primer along with a J-beta primer mix. Every cDNA molecule bore a tag from a template-switch adaptor containing 12 random nucleotides. One entry per CDR3 protein, called by TCRdb with MiXCR from the 5' RACE reads. This table holds about 830,000 distinct CDR3 sequences, 58% found once. Germline V gives CDR1 MNHNY, CDR2 SVGAGI (reference sequence). Germline trimming cut 2 bases from V and 5 bases from J; bases unmatched to any gene: 4. CDR3 length: 15 residues.

The sample consisted of blood. This clonotype was sampled from a man younger than 40 in good health. The chain recombines TRBV6-6 with TRBJ1-4; the match to TRBD1 covers 8 bases. Here the CDR3 DNA reads TGTGCCAGCAGTTACCCTGGACAGGGCAATGAAAAACTGTTTTTT. This sequence encodes CASSYPGQGNEKLFF.